This T cell receptor beta chain emerged from a study of blood T cell repertoires in COVID-19. Original processing notes: Nucleated cell counts were estimated from reference gene primer amplification. TCRdb's copy holds only in-frame clones and misses some; the assay was immunoSEQ multiplex PCR. V and J calls and clone size are copied from that table; D and trimming were computed from the DNA. The top ten clones hold approximately 1.6% of a sample with 110,000 to 150,000 clones, 70% to 85% of them seen once. This clone was picked up a small number of times. Germline V CDR1 and CDR2: LNHDA, SQIVND (reference sequence). The CDR3 totals 14 residues. Trimming took off 7 bases at V and 5 bases at J, with 17 bases between the two ends. The age range of participants was 18 to 89 years, with residence in about 25 US areas.

The chain joins TRBV19 to TRBJ1-2, with D perhaps TRBD1 (6 bases). The receptor was derived from a woman between 18 and 29 years old who had been exposed to COVID-19. The sample consisted of PBMCs or T cells enriched from blood (not recorded which). CDR3 in DNA: TGTGCCAGTAATCGGGGGGCCTCCGCATATGGCTACACCTTC. This encodes CASNRGASAYGYTF.